The sample holds a few counts of the clone carrying this TCR beta chain. Its antigen is undetermined. The data derive from a study of response to subunit inactivated influenza vaccine. TCRdb redid the calling of the RT-PCR reads with MiXCR, one entry per CDR3 protein. Of roughly 500,000 distinct CDR3 sequences in the sample, approximately 17% were seen once. Trimming pared 0 bases from V and 5 bases from J, leaving 8 bases between. Germline V gene lookup returns CDR1 LGHNA and CDR2 YSLEER. This CDR3 comprises 14 residues. Study conclusions and caveats: That few new T cells are recruited by each seasonal influenza vaccination was the authors' suggestion.

This receptor was identified in a man aged 50 to 69 who received an inactivated influenza vaccine. Sequencing was performed on CD4+ T cells sorted from PBMCs, taken roughly 24 months after vaccination. The chain uses TRBV4-3 and TRBJ1-5; possibly TRBD1 for D (5 bases). In nucleotides, the CDR3 is TGCGCCAGCAGCCAAGAGCCAGGGTATCAGCCCCAGCATTTT. Translation gives CASSQEPGYQPQHF.